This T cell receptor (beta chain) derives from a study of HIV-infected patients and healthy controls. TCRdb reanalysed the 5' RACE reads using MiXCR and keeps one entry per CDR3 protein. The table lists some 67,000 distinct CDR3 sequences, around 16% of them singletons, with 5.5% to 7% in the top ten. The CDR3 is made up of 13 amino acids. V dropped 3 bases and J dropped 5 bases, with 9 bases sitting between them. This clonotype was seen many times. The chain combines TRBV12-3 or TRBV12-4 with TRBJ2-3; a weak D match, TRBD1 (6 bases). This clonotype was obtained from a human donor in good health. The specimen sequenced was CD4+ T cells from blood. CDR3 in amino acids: CASSFSGEDTQYF. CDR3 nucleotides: TGTGCCAGCAGTTTTTCAGGGGAAGATACGCAGTATTTT.